This T cell receptor beta chain appears in the sequencing data of a study of T cell changes during pregnancy in multiple sclerosis. Repertoires were generated with immunoSEQ multiplex PCR, while TCRdb's copy carries only in-frame clones and drops some. This sample yields roughly 38,000 clones, of which around 93% are seen a single time; roughly 7.4% belongs to the top ten. The ends lost 1 base at V and 4 bases at J; junction bases unmatched: 2. CDR1 is PRHDT, CDR2 FYEKMQ, per germline (reference sequence). This CDR3 comprises 14 residues. The chain is built from TRBV13 and TRBJ1-1; TRBD1 agrees at 8 bases. The sequencing here drew on CD8+ T cells from peripheral blood mononuclear cells, taken in the third trimester of pregnancy. The clonotype was recovered from a female donor with multiple sclerosis, enrolled in a pregnancy study. In DNA form, the CDR3 reads TGTGCCAGCAGCTTAGCAGGGGGCGGCACTGAAGCTTTCTTT. It yields the protein CASSLAGGGTEAFF.